This passage covers 30 T cell receptor beta chains from one sample sequenced in a study of identical twins' blood T cells. MiXCR was run by TCRdb on the 5' RACE reads, yielding one entry per CDR3 protein. The sample contains 350,000 to 450,000 distinct CDR3 sequences, about 28% of which appear only once. Sequencing was carried out using PBMCs. The receptors here all came from a woman between 18 and 49 years old in good health.

This clonotype was seen more than once but under ten times. The chain carries TRBV7-2 and TRBJ1-1, with 10 bases that match TRBD1. V trimming: 3 bases; J trimming: 3 bases; junction bases outside the gene matches: 4. This CDR3 region has 15 residues. Germline V gene lookup returns CDR1 SGHTA and CDR2 FQGNSA. In DNA form, the CDR3 reads TGTGCCAGCAGCTTGACAGGGGGCCGGGACACTGAAGCTTTCTTT. Protein product: CASSLTGGRDTEAFF.

V and J are TRBV20-1 and TRBJ1-2, with D possibly TRBD1 on 5 matching bases. Looked up from germline, CDR1 is DFQATT and CDR2 is SNEGSKA (reference sequence). The V end lost 1 base, the J end lost 5 bases, and 14 bases lay between the germline ends. The CDR3 sequence is 14 residues long. The CDR3 DNA reads TGCAGTGCTAGAGTTTCCGCAGGGCAATATGGCTACACCTTC. It translates to CSARVSAGQYGYTF.

For this clonotype: This sequence may be a read error, since a much larger clone differs from it by one base. The chain recombines TRBV12-3 or TRBV12-4 with TRBJ1-5; 10 bases match TRBD1. The length of the CDR3 is 14 residues. After removal of 7 bases from V and 7 bases from J, the junction contained 7 bases not matched to a gene. The CDR3 DNA sequence: TGTGCCAGCACCTGTGGACAGGGGGTCCAGCCCCAGCATTTT. Protein product: CASTCGQGVQPQHF.

The V and J genes are TRBV28 and TRBJ1-2; D is uncertain. Germline values: CDR1 MDHEN, CDR2 SYDVKM. This CDR3 spans 16 amino acids. The V gene lost 6 bases and the J gene lost 2 bases, with 19 bases spanning the gap. The CDR3 here is CASRIDGPMGNYGYTF. The CDR3 DNA reads TGTGCCAGCAGGATCGACGGGCCAATGGGGAACTATGGCTACACCTTC.

The V and J genes are TRBV4-3 and TRBJ2-7, with 8 bases matching TRBD2. CDR3 length equals 15 residues. Germline CDR1 reads LGHNA; CDR2 reads YSLEER. J gave up 3 bases and V 0 bases, and 4 bases lay outside the gene matches. CDR3 sequence reads: CASSQDLGLGYEQYF. In DNA, the CDR3 is TGCGCCAGCAGCCAAGATCTGGGACTAGGCTACGAGCAGTACTTC.

This rearrangement joins TRBV5-1 to TRBJ2-2, with 8 positions matching TRBD2. The CDR3 totals 15 residues. Trimming cost V 4 bases and J 5 bases; bases outside gene matches: 7. Per germline, CDR1 SGHRS and CDR2 YFSETQ. CDR3 bases: TGCGCCAGCAGCCTAAGACTAGCGCGAACCGGGGAGCTGTTTTTT. Its protein is CASSLRLARTGELFF.

This clonotype was counted only a few times. This chain connects TRBV18 to TRBJ2-1; 8 bases are shared with TRBD2. The CDR3 is 16 residues long. Germline V gives CDR1 KGHSH, CDR2 LQKENI. V was clipped by 3 bases and J by 2 bases; unmatched bases: 6. In nucleotides, the CDR3 is TGTGCCAGCTCACCGGTAGCGGGACGAACCTACAATGAGCAGTTCTTC. This sequence encodes CASSPVAGRTYNEQFF.

This chain uses TRBV19 with TRBJ1-5; 9 bases are a match to TRBD1. V shed 5 bases, J shed 0 bases, and the junction held 8 bases outside the gene matches. In germline, CDR1 is LNHDA, CDR2 SQIVND (reference sequence). The CDR3 contains 17 residues. This CDR3 reads CASSRTGVSPSNQPQHF. The CDR3 DNA sequence: TGTGCCAGTAGTCGGACAGGGGTTTCTCCTAGCAATCAGCCCCAGCATTTT.

The chain carries TRBV20-1 and TRBJ1-4; TRBD1 might be the D (6 bases). Germline values: CDR1 DFQATT, CDR2 SNEGSKA (reference sequence). The V end was cut by 2 bases, the J end by 0 bases, with 13 bases between. This CDR3 spans 16 amino acids. CDR3 DNA: TGCAGTGCTAGACCGGCCACAGGGTCAACTAATGAAAAACTGTTTTTT. Translated: CSARPATGSTNEKLFF.

This clonotype was detected once. The genes are TRBV9 and TRBJ1-6, with D possibly TRBD1 on 6 matching bases. Germline CDR1 is SGDLS and CDR2 is YYNGEE. Trimming removed 1 base at V and 11 bases at J, with 16 bases between. This CDR3 contains 15 residues. CDR3 protein: CASSVTGQGLAPLHF. The CDR3 DNA follows: TGTGCCAGCAGCGTAACAGGGCAAGGCTTGGCACCCCTCCACTTT.

In its sample, this clonotype was seen a few times. The V and J genes are TRBV3-1 and TRBJ1-5; 10 bases are a match to TRBD1. This CDR3 region has 15 residues. Looked up from germline, CDR1 is LGHDT and CDR2 is YNNKEL (reference sequence). Losses at the gene ends were 3 bases for V and 1 base for J; bases not matched to a gene: 0. In nucleotides, the CDR3 is TGTGCCAGCAGCCAGGGACAGGGGAGCAATCAGCCCCAGCATTTT. Translation gives CASSQGQGSNQPQHF.

The genes are TRBV5-1 and TRBJ2-3; D is perhaps TRBD2 (5 bases). The CDR3 is 18 amino acids. Per the germline V gene, CDR1 is SGHRS and CDR2 is YFSETQ. V was clipped by 2 bases and J by 1 base, with 20 bases between them. CDR3 loop: CASSLKPQEAAGTDTQYF. The CDR3 DNA is TGCGCCAGCAGCTTAAAGCCCCAGGAGGCAGCGGGCACAGATACGCAGTATTTT.

This clonotype came up a few times. V is TRBV12-3 or TRBV12-4 and J is TRBJ1-1; D call uncertain. The CDR3 loop spans 13 amino acids. The V gene lost 0 bases and the J gene lost 7 bases, with 9 bases spanning the gap. This chain's CDR3 is CASSLAGRIEAFF. The CDR3 DNA sequence: TGTGCCAGCAGTTTAGCCGGTCGGATTGAAGCTTTCTTT.

This chain connects TRBV6-1 to TRBJ2-2; 8 bases are shared with TRBD2. Germline V lookup: CDR1 MNHNS, CDR2 SASEGT. The CDR3 covers 15 residues. Trimming removed 2 bases from V and 5 bases from J; junction bases left unmatched: 4. CDR3 nucleotides: TGTGCCAGCAGTGAATTCGGGGGGGCGACCGGGGAGCTGTTTTTT. Its protein is CASSEFGGATGELFF.

The CDR3: CASSSMGHLSSPLHF. For the CDR3, the DNA is TGTGCCAGCAGCTCCATGGGGCATTTATCCTCACCCCTCCACTTT. The gene calls are TRBV7-2 and TRBJ1-6, with D perhaps matching TRBD1 (5 bases). The germline V gene has CDR1 SGHTA and CDR2 FQGNSA. V lost 4 bases, J lost 10 bases, and 17 bases lay in between. This CDR3 spans 15 amino acids.

On this clonotype: This may be a read error: a much more frequent sequence differs by one nucleotide. The V gene is TRBV6-2 or TRBV6-3, the J gene TRBJ2-2; D uncertain. The length of the CDR3 is 10 residues. Germline values: CDR1 MNHEY, CDR2 SVGEGT. V shed 9 bases and J shed 7 bases, with 6 bases lying between them. CDR3 amino acids: CARRDGELFF. The CDR3 DNA reads TGTGCCAGAAGGGACGGGGAGCTGTTTTTT.

The chain couples TRBV2 to TRBJ1-6; D is ambiguous. Germline values: CDR1 SNHLY, CDR2 FYNNEI. V lost 8 bases to trimming and J lost 5 bases, with 19 bases between them. The CDR3 loop spans 16 amino acids. Here the CDR3 reads CASDRFRGRNNSPLHF. CDR3 nucleotide sequence: TGTGCCAGCGATCGATTCCGGGGTCGGAATAATTCACCCCTCCACTTT.

This rearrangement joins TRBV5-1 to TRBJ2-2; D gene ambiguous. V lost 8 bases and J lost 2, with 13 bases in between. Germline loops: CDR1 SGHRS, CDR2 YFSETQ. CDR3 length: 14 amino acids. The CDR3 nucleotides read TGCGCCAGTCGAGTGATTATTAACACCGGGGAGCTGTTTTTT. Residues: CASRVIINTGELFF.

The rearrangement joins TRBV25-1 to TRBJ1-6, with D possibly matching TRBD1 (6 bases). Trimming took off 8 bases at V and 7 bases at J, with 15 bases between the two ends. The CDR3 totals 14 residues. Germline CDR1 reads MGHDK; CDR2 reads SYGVNS. CDR3 DNA: TGTGCCAGCGGTCGAACAGGGCTGAATTCACCCCTCCACTTT. Amino acid sequence: CASGRTGLNSPLHF.

This clonotype was observed many times. The V and J genes are TRBV18 and TRBJ2-2; D is possibly TRBD1 or TRBD2 (5 bases each). Germline CDR1 and CDR2: KGHSH and LQKENI. Trimming shortened V by 3 bases and J by 5 bases, and 7 bases separated the two germline ends. This CDR3 is 13 amino acids long. The CDR3 region has the DNA TGTGCCAGCTCACCCTGGGGGACCGGGGAGCTGTTTTTT. This sequence encodes CASSPWGTGELFF.

The rearrangement joins TRBV5-1 to TRBJ1-1; TRBD1 might be the D (5 bases). The CDR3 covers 14 residues. V lost 2 bases and J lost 2, with 10 bases in between. Germline lookup yields CDR1 SGHRS and CDR2 YFSETQ. For the CDR3, the DNA is TGCGCCAGCAGCTTCGGGGCGCCCAACACTGAAGCTTTCTTT. Its translation: CASSFGAPNTEAFF. The full variable domain, completed using reference TRBV5-1 and TRBJ1-1, is KAGVTQTPRYLIKTRGQQVTLSCSPISGHRSVSWYQQTPGQGLQFLFEYFSETQRNKGNFPGRFSGRQFSNSRSEMNVSTLELGDSALYLCASSFGAPNTEAFFGQGTRLTVV.

This clonotype has a handful of counts. The chain recombines TRBV29-1 with TRBJ2-6; D is tentatively TRBD1 or TRBD2 (6 bases each). CDR1 is SQVTM, CDR2 ANQGSEA, per germline. The CDR3 contains 14 residues. Trimming removed 5 bases from V and 4 bases from J, with 12 bases in between. Here the CDR3 DNA reads TGCAGCGTTCGAGGGGGGTCAGGGGCCAACGTCCTGACTTTC. This encodes CSVRGGSGANVLTF.

The gene calls are TRBV6-2 or TRBV6-3 and TRBJ1-2; the D is unclear. The CDR3 contains 14 residues. Germline lookup yields CDR1 MNHEY and CDR2 SVGEGT. V was cut by 5 bases and J by 1 base, with 11 bases left in between. CDR3 protein: CASSPWTDNYGYTF. The CDR3 bases are TGTGCCAGCAGTCCGTGGACGGATAACTATGGCTACACCTTC.

The chain is built from TRBV20-1 and TRBJ2-1; perhaps D is TRBD1 or TRBD2 (5 bases each). The CDR3 runs 15 residues. The ends were cut back, 0 bases at V and 9 bases at J, with 18 bases in the middle. Germline V gene lookup returns CDR1 DFQATT and CDR2 SNEGSKA (reference sequence). The CDR3 DNA is TGCAGTGCTAGAGAACCGGGACCCTCACGGGGTGAGCAGTTCTTC. It specifies CSAREPGPSRGEQFF.

This clonotype was observed a handful of times. The chain is built from TRBV5-1 and TRBJ1-1; D unclear. The CDR3 totals 14 residues. The V and J ends lost 5 bases and 0 bases respectively, with 11 bases between them. Germline-derived CDR1 and CDR2 are SGHRS and YFSETQ. Here the CDR3 DNA reads TGCGCCAGCAGAACAAGACCGCTGAACACTGAAGCTTTCTTT. Residues: CASRTRPLNTEAFF.

Only a few counts were recorded for this clonotype. The V gene is TRBV7-8, the J gene TRBJ2-2; D is undetermined. Germline V lookup: CDR1 SGHVS, CDR2 FQNEAQ. The length of the CDR3 is 16 residues. Trimming pared 0 bases from V and 3 bases from J, leaving 11 bases between. CDR3 nucleotide sequence: TGTGCCAGCAGCTTAGCGTACGGAACCTACACCGGGGAGCTGTTTTTT. Encoded protein: CASSLAYGTYTGELFF.

In this sample, this clonotype turned up a few times. V is TRBV29-1 and J is TRBJ2-3; 8 bases agree with TRBD2. The trim removed 8 bases at V and 4 bases at J, leaving 11 bases unmatched. Germline-derived CDR1 and CDR2 are SQVTM and ANQGSEA. The CDR3 totals 14 residues. CDR3 amino acids: CSWSLAGPADTQYF. CDR3 nucleotides: TGCAGCTGGAGTCTAGCGGGCCCCGCAGATACGCAGTATTTT.

The V call is TRBV6-5, the J call TRBJ1-2, with D possibly matching TRBD1 (5 bases). This CDR3 region has 13 residues. Deletions cut 4 bases from V and 4 bases from J, with 10 bases between. In germline, CDR1 is MNHEY, CDR2 SVGAGI. Written as DNA, the CDR3 is TGTGCCAGCAGTTCGAGTAGGGGCTATGGCTACACCTTC. This gives the protein CASSSSRGYGYTF.

This sequence joins TRBV4-3 and TRBJ2-3; D unresolved. V was trimmed by 1 base and J by 4 bases, leaving 15 bases between them. Per germline, CDR1 LGHNA and CDR2 YSLEER. This CDR3 contains 16 residues. The CDR3 sequence: CASSQAVSDLSDTQYF. For the CDR3, the DNA is TGCGCCAGCAGCCAAGCGGTGTCAGACTTGTCAGATACGCAGTATTTT.

V is TRBV3-1 and J is TRBJ2-4; D unresolved. V dropped 0 bases and J dropped 7 bases, with 4 bases sitting between them. The CDR3 is made up of 12 amino acids. CDR1 is LGHDT, CDR2 YNNKEL, per germline (reference sequence). The CDR3 DNA reads as TGTGCCAGCAGCCAAGATCTGAACATTCAGTACTTC. Protein sequence: CASSQDLNIQYF. The full variable domain, its missing parts supplied by reference TRBV3-1 and TRBJ2-4, is DTAVSQTPKYLVTQMGNDKSIKCEQNLGHDTMYWYKQDSKKFLKIMFSYNNKELIINETVPNRFSPKSPDKAHLNLHINSLELGDSAVYFCASSQDLNIQYFGAGTRLSVL.